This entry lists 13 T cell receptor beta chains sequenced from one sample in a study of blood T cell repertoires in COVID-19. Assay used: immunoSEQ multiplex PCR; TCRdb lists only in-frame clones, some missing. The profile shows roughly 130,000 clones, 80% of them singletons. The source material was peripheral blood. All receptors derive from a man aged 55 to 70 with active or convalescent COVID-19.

CDR3 amino acids: CASSPLAEEDTSYGYTF. For the CDR3, the DNA is TGTGCCAGCTCACCCTTAGCGGAAGAAGACACCTCCTATGGCTACACCTTC. The chain recombines TRBV18 with TRBJ1-2; unclear D gene. V was shortened by 3 bases and J by 4 bases, with 21 bases between the two germline ends. CDR3 size: 17 residues. Germline V gene lookup returns CDR1 KGHSH and CDR2 LQKENI.

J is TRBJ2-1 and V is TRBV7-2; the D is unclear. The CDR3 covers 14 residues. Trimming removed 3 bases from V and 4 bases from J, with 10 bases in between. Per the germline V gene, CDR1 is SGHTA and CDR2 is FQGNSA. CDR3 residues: CASSFWATYNEQFF. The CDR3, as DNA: TGTGCCAGCAGCTTTTGGGCTACTTACAATGAGCAGTTCTTC.

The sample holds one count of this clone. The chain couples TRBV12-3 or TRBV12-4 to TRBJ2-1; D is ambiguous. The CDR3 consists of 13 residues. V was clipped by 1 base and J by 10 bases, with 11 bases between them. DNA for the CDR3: TGTGCCAGCAGTTTAGGGCTCTCCGAAGAGCAGTTCTTC. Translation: CASSLGLSEEQFF.

In DNA form, the CDR3 reads TGTGCCAGCAGCCCGACTAGCGGACAAGAGACCCAGTACTTC. Protein product: CASSPTSGQETQYF. The rearrangement joins TRBV9 to TRBJ2-5; 9 nucleotides agree with TRBD2. V dropped 4 bases and J dropped 2; count of bases not matched to a gene: 3. Germline V lookup: CDR1 SGDLS, CDR2 YYNGEE. There are 14 residues in the CDR3.

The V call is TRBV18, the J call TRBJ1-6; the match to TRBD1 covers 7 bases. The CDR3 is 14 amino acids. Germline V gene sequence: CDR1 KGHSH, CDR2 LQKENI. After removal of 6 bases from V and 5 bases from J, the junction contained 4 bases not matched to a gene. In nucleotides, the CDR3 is TGTGCCAGCTCCCGGGACAGTAATAATTCACCCCTCCACTTT. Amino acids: CASSRDSNNSPLHF.

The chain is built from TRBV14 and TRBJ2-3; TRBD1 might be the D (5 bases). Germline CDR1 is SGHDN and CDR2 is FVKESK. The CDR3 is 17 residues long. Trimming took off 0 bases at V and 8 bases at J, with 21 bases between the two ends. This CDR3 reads CASSQDPGPSALGTQYF. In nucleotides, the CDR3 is TGTGCCAGCAGCCAAGATCCAGGGCCGTCTGCCCTAGGTACGCAGTATTTT.

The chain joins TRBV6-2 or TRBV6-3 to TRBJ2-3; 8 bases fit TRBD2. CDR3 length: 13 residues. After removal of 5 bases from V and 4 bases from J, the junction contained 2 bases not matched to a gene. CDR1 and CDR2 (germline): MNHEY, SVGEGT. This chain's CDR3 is CASSSGSSDTQYF. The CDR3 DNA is TGTGCCAGCAGTAGCGGGAGCTCAGATACGCAGTATTTT.

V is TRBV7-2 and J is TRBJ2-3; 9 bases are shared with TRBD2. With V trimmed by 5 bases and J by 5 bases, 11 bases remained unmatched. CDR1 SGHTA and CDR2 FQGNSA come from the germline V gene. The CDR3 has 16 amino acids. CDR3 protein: CASSLLGAGGRDTQYF. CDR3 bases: TGTGCCAGCAGCCTCCTCGGAGCGGGAGGTCGAGATACGCAGTATTTT.

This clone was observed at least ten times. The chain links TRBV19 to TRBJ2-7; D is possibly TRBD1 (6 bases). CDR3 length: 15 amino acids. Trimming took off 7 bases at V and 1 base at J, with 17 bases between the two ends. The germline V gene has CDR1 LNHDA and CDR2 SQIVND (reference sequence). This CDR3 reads CASTIATGSSYEQYF. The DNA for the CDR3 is TGTGCCAGTACCATCGCGACAGGTAGTTCCTACGAGCAGTACTTC.

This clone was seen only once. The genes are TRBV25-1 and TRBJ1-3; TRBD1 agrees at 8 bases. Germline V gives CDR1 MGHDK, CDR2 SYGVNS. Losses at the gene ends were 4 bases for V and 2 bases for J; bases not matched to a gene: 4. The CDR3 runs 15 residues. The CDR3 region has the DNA TGTGCCAGCAGTGCCGACAGGGGACCTGGAAACACCATATATTTT. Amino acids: CASSADRGPGNTIYF. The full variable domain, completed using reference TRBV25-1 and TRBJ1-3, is EADIYQTPRYLVIGTGKKITLECSQTMGHDKMYWYQQDPGMELHLIHYSYGVNSTEKGDLSSESTVSRIRTEHFPLTLESARPSHTSQYLCASSADRGPGNTIYFGEGSWLTVV.

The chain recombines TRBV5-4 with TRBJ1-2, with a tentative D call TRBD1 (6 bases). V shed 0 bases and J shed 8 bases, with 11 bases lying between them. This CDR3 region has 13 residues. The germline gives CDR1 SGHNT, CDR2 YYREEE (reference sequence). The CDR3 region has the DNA TGTGCCAGCAGCTTGGCCCACAGGGAAGGCTACACCTTC. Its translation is CASSLAHREGYTF.

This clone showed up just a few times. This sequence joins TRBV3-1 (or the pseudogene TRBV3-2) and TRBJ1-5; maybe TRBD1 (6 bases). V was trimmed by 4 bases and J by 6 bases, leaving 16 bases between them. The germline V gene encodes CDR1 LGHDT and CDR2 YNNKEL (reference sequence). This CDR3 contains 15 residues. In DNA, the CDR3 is TGTGCCAGCAGCCCGCTCGGAGGGGGGGGTCAGCCCCAGCATTTT. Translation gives CASSPLGGGGQPQHF.

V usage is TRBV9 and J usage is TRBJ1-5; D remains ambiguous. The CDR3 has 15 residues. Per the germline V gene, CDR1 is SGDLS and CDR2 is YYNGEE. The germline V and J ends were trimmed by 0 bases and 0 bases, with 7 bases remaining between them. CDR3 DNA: TGTGCCAGCAGCGTAGGCGGCAGTAGCAATCAGCCCCAGCATTTT. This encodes CASSVGGSSNQPQHF.